This T cell receptor beta chain was documented in a study of blood T cell repertoires in COVID-19. Study details: PBMCs, B-cell-depleted T cells, or T cells were the source of the cDNA or gDNA that made up the material.

V shed 2 bases and J 2 bases; nucleotides not matched to a gene: 2. The germline V gene encodes CDR1 KGHSH and CDR2 LQKENI. CDR3 length: 14 residues. In the original processing: Researchers report that nucleated cell counts were estimated from reference gene primer amplification. Using immunoSEQ multiplex PCR, the repertoire was profiled, and TCRdb retains in-frame clones only, with some absent. V and J calls and clone size come straight from that table; D and trimming were deduced from the DNA. The sample records about 240,000 clones, approximately 82% being singletons. What was sequenced was peripheral blood. The clonotype originates from a woman aged 18-29 years with acute or convalescent COVID-19. The chain uses TRBV18 and TRBJ1-2; 7 nucleotides match TRBD1. As DNA, the CDR3 is TGTGCCAGCTCACCAGCGGGACAGAACTATGGCTACACCTTC. Protein sequence: CASSPAGQNYGYTF. Based on the CDR3 plus reference TRBV18 and TRBJ1-2, the full variable domain is NAGVMQNPRHLVRRRGQEARLRCSPMKGHSHVYWYRQLPEEGLKFMVYLQKENIIDESGMPKERFSAEFPKEGPSILRIQQVVRGDSAAYFCASSPAGQNYGYTFGSGTRLTVV.